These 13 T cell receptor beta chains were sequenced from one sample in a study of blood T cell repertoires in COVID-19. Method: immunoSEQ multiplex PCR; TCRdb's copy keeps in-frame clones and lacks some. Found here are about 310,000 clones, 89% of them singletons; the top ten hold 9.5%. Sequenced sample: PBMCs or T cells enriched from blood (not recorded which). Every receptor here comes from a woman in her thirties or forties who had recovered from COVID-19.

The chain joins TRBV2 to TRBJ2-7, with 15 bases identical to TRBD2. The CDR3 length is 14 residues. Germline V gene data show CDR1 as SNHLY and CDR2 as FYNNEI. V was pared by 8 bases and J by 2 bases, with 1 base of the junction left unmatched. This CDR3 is CASRTSGRAYEQYF. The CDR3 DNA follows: TGTGCCAGCCGGACTAGCGGGAGGGCCTACGAGCAGTACTTC.

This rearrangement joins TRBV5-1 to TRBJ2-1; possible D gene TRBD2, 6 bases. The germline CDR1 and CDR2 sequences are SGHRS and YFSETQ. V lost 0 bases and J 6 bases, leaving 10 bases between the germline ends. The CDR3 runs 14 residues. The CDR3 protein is CASSLGLAANEQFF. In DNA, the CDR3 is TGCGCCAGCAGCTTGGGGTTAGCGGCCAATGAGCAGTTCTTC.

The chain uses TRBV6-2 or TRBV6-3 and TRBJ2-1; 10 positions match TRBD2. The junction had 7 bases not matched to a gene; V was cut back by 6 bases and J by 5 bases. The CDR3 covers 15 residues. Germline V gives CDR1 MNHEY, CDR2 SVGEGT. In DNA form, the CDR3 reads TGTGCCAGCAGCCGAAGCGGGAGGGGGAACAATGAGCAGTTCTTC. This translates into CASSRSGRGNNEQFF.

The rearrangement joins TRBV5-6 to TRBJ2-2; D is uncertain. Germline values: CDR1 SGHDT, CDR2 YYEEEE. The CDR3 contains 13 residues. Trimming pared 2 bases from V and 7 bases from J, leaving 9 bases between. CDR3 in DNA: TGTGCCAGCAGCTTAGCCCCTATCGGGGAGCTGTTTTTT. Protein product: CASSLAPIGELFF.

The CDR3 sequence is CASSLDRVGNQPQHF. In DNA, the CDR3 is TGTGCCAGCAGTTTGGACAGGGTCGGCAATCAGCCCCAGCATTTT. The rearrangement links TRBV2 to TRBJ1-5; TRBD1 aligns across 8 bases. Germline-derived CDR1 and CDR2 are SNHLY and FYNNEI. The CDR3 covers 15 residues. The V segment lost 5 bases and the J segment 2 bases; nucleotides outside the gene matches: 5.

CDR3 sequence: CASSIMDTFYNEQFF. CDR3 sequence (DNA): TGTGCCAGCAGCATTATGGACACGTTTTACAATGAGCAGTTCTTC. The V call is TRBV5-4, the J call TRBJ2-1, with D possibly TRBD1 on 5 matching bases. Germline V gene lookup returns CDR1 SGHNT and CDR2 YYREEE (reference sequence). This CDR3 has 15 amino acids. Deletions cut 4 bases from V and 4 bases from J, with 15 bases between.

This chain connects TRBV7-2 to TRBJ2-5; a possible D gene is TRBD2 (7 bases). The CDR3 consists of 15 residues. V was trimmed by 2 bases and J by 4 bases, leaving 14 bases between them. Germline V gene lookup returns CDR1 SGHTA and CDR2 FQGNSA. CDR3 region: CASSLRGGGRETQYF. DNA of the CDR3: TGTGCCAGCAGCTTAAGGGGGGGCGGTAGAGAGACCCAGTACTTC.

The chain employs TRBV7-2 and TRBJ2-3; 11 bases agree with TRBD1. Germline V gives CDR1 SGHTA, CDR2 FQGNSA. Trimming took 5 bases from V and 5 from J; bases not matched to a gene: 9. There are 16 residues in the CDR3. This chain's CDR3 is CASSPRTGGRGDTQYF. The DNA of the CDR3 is TGTGCCAGCAGCCCCCGGACAGGGGGCCGGGGAGATACGCAGTATTTT.

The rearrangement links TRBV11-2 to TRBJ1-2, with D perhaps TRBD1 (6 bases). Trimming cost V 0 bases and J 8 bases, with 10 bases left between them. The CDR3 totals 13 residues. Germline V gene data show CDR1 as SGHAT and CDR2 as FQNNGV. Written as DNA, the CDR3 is TGTGCCAGCAGCTTAGATTGGGGGCTCGGCTACACCTTC. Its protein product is CASSLDWGLGYTF.

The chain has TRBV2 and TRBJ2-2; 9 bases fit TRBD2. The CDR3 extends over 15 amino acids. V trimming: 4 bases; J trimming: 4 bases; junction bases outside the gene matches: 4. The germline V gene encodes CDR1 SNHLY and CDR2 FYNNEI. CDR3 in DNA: TGTGCCAGCAGTGGGCAAGCGGGAGGCACCGGGGAGCTGTTTTTT. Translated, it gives CASSGQAGGTGELFF.

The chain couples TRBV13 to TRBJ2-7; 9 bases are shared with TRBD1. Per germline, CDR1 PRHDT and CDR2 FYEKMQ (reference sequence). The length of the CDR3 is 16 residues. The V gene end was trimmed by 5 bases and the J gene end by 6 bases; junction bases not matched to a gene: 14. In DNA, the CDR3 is TGTGCCAGCAGCGACGCCCGCGGACAGGGGACTGGCGAGCAGTACTTC. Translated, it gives CASSDARGQGTGEQYF.

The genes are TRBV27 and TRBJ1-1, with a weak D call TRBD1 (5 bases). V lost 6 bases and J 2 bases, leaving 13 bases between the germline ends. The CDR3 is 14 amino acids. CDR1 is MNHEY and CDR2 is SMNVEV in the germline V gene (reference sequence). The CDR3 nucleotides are TGTGCCAGCAGGCCTGAAGGGGATAACACTGAAGCTTTCTTT. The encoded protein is CASRPEGDNTEAFF.

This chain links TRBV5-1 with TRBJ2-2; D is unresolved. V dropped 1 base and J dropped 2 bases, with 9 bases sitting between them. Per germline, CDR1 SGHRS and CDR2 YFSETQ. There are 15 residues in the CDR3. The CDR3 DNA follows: TGCGCCAGCAGCTTGAACAATCTTAACACCGGGGAGCTGTTTTTT. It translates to CASSLNNLNTGELFF.